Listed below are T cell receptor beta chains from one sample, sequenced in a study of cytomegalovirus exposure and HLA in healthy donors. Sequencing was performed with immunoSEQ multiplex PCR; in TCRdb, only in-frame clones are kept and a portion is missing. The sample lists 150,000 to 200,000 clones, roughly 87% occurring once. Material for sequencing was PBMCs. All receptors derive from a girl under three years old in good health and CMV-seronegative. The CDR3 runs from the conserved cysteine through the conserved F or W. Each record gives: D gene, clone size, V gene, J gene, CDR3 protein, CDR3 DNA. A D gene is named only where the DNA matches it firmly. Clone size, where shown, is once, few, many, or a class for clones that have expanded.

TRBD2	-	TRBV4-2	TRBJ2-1	CASSQTSGRADEQFF	TGTGCCAGCAGCCAAACTAGCGGGAGGGCCGATGAGCAGTTCTTC
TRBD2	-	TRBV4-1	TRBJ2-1	CASSSRGGEYNEQFF	TGCGCCAGCAGCTCGCGGGGGGGCGAATACAATGAGCAGTTCTTC
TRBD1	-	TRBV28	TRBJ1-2	CASSPGQGPYGYTF	TGTGCCAGCAGCCCGGGACAGGGGCCCTATGGCTACACCTTC
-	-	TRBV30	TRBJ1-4	CAWRHRGTNEKLFF	TGTGCCTGGAGGCATAGGGGTACTAATGAAAAACTGTTTTTT
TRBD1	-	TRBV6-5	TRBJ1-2	CASSPDRGHAYGYTF	TGTGCCAGCAGCCCGGACAGGGGGCATGCCTATGGCTACACCTTC
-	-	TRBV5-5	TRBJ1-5	CASGAGTNQPQHF	TGTGCCAGCGGAGCAGGGACTAATCAGCCCCAGCATTTT
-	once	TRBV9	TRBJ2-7	CASSVGRNSPSYEQYF	TGTGCCAGCAGCGTAGGCCGCAACAGCCCCTCCTACGAGCAGTACTTC
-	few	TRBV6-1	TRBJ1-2	CASTPSGLYGYTF	TGTGCCAGCACACCGTCTGGCCTCTATGGCTACACCTTC
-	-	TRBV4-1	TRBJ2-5	CASSQVVLVGTQYF	TGCGCCAGCAGCCAGGTCGTGCTAGTGGGGACCCAGTACTTC
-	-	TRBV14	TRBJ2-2	CASSQVRNTGELFF	TGTGCCAGCAGCCAAGTCAGGAACACCGGGGAGCTGTTTTTT
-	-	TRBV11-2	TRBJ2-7	CASSAQYSLDEQYF	TGTGCCAGCAGCGCACAATACAGCCTCGACGAGCAGTACTTC
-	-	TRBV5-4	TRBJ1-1	CASSRNPRGDTEAFF	TGTGCCAGCAGCCGGAATCCCAGGGGCGACACTGAAGCTTTCTTT
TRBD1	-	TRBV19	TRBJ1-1	CASSRTKDRVFQEAFF	TGTGCCAGTAGCCGAACGAAGGACAGGGTCTTCCAAGAAGCTTTCTTT
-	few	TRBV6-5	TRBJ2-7	CASNPGGAFLEQYF	TGTGCCAGCAACCCCGGGGGAGCTTTCCTTGAGCAGTACTTC
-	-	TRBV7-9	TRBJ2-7	CASSLEIQRGYEQYF	TGTGCCAGCAGCTTAGAGATCCAGAGGGGGTACGAGCAGTACTTC
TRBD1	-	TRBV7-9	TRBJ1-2	CASATGYNYGYTF	TGTGCCAGCGCGACAGGGTACAACTATGGCTACACCTTC
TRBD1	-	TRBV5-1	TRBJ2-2	CASSLTGGNTGELFF	TGCGCCAGCAGCCTGACAGGGGGCAACACCGGGGAGCTGTTTTTT
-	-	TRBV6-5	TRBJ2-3	CASRTRDTADTQYF	TGTGCCAGCAGAACCCGGGACACCGCAGATACGCAGTATTTT
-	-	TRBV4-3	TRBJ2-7	CASSQAAAGIYYEQYF	TGCGCCAGCAGCCAAGCTGCAGCCGGGATTTACTACGAGCAGTACTTC
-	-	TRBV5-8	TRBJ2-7	CASSLGGLPTYEQYF	TGTGCCAGCAGCTTGGGGGGGCTACCAACCTACGAGCAGTACTTC
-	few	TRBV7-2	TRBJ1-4	CASSQGRRGVTNEKLFF	TGTGCCAGCAGCCAAGGCCGACGCGGGGTCACTAATGAAAAACTGTTTTTT
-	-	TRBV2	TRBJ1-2	CARGRTTGGYTF	TGTGCCAGGGGTAGGACAACGGGCGGCTACACCTTC
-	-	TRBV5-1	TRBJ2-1	CASSFTSTDNEQFF	TGCGCCAGCAGCTTTACTAGCACCGACAATGAGCAGTTCTTC
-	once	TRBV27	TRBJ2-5	CASSLGALGVRETQYF	TGTGCCAGCAGTTTGGGGGCCCTAGGGGTGAGGGAGACCCAGTACTTC
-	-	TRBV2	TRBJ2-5	CASSEFAGARETQYF	TGTGCCAGCAGTGAGTTTGCGGGGGCCCGGGAGACCCAGTACTTC
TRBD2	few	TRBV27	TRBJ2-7	CASSPPGGGSYEQYF	TGTGCCAGCAGTCCCCCGGGGGGTGGGAGCTACGAGCAGTACTTC
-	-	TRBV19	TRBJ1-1	CASSDTGFGDTEAFF	TGTGCCAGTAGTGACACAGGATTTGGCGACACTGAAGCTTTCTTT
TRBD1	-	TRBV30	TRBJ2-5	CAWSDYRGETQYF	TGTGCCTGGAGTGATTACAGGGGAGAGACCCAGTACTTC
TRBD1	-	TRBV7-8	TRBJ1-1	CASSLGRNGQGPEAFF	TGTGCCAGCAGCTTAGGTAGGAACGGACAGGGTCCTGAAGCTTTCTTT
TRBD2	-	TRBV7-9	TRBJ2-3	CASSRTSGLTDTQYF	TGTGCCAGCAGTAGGACTAGCGGACTAACAGATACGCAGTATTTT
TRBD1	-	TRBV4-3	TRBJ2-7	CASSQEPRTGAEQYF	TGCGCCAGCAGCCAAGAGCCCCGGACAGGGGCCGAGCAGTACTTC
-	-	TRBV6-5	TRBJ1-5	CASSYTGPNQPQHF	TGTGCCAGCAGTTACACAGGACCAAATCAGCCCCAGCATTTT